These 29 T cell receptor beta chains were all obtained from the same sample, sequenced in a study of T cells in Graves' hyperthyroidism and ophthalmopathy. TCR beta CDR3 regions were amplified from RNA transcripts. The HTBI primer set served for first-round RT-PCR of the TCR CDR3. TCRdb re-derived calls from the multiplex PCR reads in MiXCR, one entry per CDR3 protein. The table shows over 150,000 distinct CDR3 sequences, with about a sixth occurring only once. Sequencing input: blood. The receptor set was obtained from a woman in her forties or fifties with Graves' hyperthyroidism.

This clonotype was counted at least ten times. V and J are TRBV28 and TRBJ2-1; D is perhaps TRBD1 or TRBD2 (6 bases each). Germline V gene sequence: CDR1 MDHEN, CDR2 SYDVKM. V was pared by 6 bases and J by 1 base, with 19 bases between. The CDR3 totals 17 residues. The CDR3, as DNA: TGTGCCAGCAGCGTTCCCGTTGGGGGGCTGTCCTACAATGAGCAGTTCTTC. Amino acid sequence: CASSVPVGGLSYNEQFF.

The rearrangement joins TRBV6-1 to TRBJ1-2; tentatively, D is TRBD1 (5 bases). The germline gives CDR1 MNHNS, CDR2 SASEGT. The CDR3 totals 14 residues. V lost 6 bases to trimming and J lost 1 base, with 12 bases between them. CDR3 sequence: CASRTTGGNYGYTF. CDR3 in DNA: TGTGCCAGCAGGACTACCGGGGGTAACTATGGCTACACCTTC.

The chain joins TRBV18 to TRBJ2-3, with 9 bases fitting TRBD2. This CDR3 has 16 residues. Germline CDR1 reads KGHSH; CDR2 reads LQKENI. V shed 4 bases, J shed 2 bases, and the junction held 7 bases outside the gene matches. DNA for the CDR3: TGTGCCAGCTCACTTGATCGCGGGAGGGCCACAGATACGCAGTATTTT. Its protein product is CASSLDRGRATDTQYF.

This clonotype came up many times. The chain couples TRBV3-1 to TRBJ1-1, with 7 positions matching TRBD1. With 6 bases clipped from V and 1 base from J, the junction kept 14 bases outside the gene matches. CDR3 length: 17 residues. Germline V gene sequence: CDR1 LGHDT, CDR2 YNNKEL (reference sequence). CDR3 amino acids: CASSSRPTGWENTEAFF. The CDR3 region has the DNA TGTGCCAGCAGTTCCCGACCGACAGGGTGGGAGAACACTGAAGCTTTCTTT.

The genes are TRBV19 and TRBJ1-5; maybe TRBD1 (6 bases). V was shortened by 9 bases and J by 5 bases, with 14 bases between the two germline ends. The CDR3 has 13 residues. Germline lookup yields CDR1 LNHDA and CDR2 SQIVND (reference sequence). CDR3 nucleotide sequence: TGTGCCAGCAGACGACAGGAGTATCAGCCCCAGCATTTT. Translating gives CASRRQEYQPQHF.

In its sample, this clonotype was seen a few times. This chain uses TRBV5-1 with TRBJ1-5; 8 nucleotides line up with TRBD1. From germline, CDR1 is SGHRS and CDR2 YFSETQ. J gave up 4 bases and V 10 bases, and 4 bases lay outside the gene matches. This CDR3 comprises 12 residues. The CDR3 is CARTGRNQPQHF. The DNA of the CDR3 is TGCGCCCGGACAGGGAGGAATCAGCCCCAGCATTTT.

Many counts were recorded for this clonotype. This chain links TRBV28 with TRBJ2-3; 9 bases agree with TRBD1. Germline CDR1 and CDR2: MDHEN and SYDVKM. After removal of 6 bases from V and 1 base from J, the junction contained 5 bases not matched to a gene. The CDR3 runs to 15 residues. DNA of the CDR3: TGTGCCAGCAGCAGTAGGGACAGGGGCACAGATACGCAGTATTTT. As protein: CASSSRDRGTDTQYF.

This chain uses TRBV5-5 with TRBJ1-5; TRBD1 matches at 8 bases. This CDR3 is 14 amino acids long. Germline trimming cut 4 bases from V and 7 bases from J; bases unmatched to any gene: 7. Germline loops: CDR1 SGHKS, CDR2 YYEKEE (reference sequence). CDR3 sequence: CASSRTGNGQPQHF. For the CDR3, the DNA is TGTGCCAGCAGCCGGACAGGGAATGGGCAGCCCCAGCATTTT.

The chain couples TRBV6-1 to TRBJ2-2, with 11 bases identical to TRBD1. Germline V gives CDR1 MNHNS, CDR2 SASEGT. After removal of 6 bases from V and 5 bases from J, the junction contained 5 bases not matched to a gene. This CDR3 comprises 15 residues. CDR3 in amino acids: CASSTGTGGTGELFF. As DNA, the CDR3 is TGTGCCAGCAGCACCGGGACAGGGGGTACCGGGGAGCTGTTTTTT.

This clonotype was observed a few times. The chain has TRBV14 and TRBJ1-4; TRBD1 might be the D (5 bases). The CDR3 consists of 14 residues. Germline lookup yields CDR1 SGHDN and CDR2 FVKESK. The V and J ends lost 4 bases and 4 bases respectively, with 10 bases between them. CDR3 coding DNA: TGTGCCAGCAGCCGGTACAGGAGTAATGAAAAACTGTTTTTT. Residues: CASSRYRSNEKLFF.

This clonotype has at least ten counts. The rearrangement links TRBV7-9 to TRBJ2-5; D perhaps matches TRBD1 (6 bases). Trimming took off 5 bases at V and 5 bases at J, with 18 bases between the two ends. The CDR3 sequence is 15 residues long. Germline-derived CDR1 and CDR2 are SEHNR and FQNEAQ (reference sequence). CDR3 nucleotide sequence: TGTGCCAGCAGCGCTACAGGGATCTCGAGGGAGACCCAGTACTTC. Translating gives CASSATGISRETQYF.

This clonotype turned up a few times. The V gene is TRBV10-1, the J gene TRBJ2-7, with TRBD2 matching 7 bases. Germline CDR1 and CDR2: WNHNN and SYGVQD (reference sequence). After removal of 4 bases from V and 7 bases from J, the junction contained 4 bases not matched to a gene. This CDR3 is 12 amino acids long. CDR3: CASSGTSAEQYF. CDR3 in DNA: TGCGCCAGCAGTGGCACTAGCGCTGAGCAGTACTTC.

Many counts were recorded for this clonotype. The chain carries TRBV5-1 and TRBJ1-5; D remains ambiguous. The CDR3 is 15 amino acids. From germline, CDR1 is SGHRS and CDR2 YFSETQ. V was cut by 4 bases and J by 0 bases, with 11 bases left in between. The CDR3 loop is CASSPDGPSNQPQHF. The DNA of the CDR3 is TGCGCCAGCAGCCCAGACGGCCCTAGCAATCAGCCCCAGCATTTT. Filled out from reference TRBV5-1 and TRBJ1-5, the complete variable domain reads KAGVTQTPRYLIKTRGQQVTLSCSPISGHRSVSWYQQTPGQGLQFLFEYFSETQRNKGNFPGRFSGRQFSNSRSEMNVSTLELGDSALYLCASSPDGPSNQPQHFGDGTRLSIL.

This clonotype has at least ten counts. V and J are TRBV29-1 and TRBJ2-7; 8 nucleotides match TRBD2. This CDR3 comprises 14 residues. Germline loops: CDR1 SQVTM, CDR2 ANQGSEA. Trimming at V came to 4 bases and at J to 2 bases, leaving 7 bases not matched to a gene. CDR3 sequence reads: CSVARLATTYEQYF. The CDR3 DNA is TGCAGCGTTGCGCGACTAGCGACTACCTACGAGCAGTACTTC.

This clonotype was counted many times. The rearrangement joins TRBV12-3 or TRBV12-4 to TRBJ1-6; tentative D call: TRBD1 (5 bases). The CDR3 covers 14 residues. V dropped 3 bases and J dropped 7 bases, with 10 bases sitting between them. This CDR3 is CASSFATANSPLHF. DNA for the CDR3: TGTGCCAGCAGTTTCGCGACAGCGAATTCACCCCTCCACTTT.

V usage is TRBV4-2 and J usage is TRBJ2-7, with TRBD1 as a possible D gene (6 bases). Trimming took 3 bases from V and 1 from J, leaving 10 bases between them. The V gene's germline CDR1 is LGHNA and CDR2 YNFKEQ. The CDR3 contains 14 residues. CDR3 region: CASSQGTFSYEQYF. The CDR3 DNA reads TGTGCCAGCAGCCAGGGGACATTTTCCTACGAGCAGTACTTC.

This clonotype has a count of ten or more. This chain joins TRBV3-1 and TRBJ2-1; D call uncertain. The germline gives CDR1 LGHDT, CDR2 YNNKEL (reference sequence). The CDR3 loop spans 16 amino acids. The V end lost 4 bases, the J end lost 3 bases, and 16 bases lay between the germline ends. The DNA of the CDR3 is TGTGCCAGCAGCCCATTACCTAGTGTGAACTACAATGAGCAGTTCTTC. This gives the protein CASSPLPSVNYNEQFF.

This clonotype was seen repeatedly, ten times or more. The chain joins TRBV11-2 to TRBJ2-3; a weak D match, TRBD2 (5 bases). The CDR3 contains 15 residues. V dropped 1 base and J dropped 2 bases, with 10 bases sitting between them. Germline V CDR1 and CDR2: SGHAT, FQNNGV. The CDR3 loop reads CASSLVGRLTDTQYF. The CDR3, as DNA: TGTGCCAGCAGCTTAGTGGGGAGACTCACAGATACGCAGTATTTT.

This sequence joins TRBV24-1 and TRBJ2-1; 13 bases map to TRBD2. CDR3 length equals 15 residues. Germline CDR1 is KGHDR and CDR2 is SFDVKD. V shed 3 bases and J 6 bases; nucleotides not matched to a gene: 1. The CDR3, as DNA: TGTGCCACCAGTGATCGGACTAGCGGGAGCAATGAGCAGTTCTTC. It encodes CATSDRTSGSNEQFF.

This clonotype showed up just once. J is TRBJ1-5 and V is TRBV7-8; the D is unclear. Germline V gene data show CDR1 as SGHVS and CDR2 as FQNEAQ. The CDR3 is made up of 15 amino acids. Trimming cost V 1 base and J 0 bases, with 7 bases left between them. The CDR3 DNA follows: TGTGCCAGCAGCTTAGAAGATTCTAGCAATCAGCCCCAGCATTTT. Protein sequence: CASSLEDSSNQPQHF. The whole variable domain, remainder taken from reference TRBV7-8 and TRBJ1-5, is GAGVSQSPRYKVAKRGQDVALRCDPISGHVSLFWYQQALGQGPEFLTYFQNEAQLDKSGLPSDRFFAERPEGSVSTLKIQRTQQEDSAVYLCASSLEDSSNQPQHFGDGTRLSIL.

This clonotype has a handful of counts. CDR3 region: CAISVGTGGSNYGYTF. In DNA form, the CDR3 reads TGTGCCATCAGTGTTGGGACAGGGGGATCTAACTATGGCTACACCTTC. The chain joins TRBV10-3 to TRBJ1-2; TRBD1 matches 11 bases. The CDR3 contains 16 residues. V was pared by 4 bases and J by 0 bases, with 4 bases of the junction left unmatched. Germline V gene lookup returns CDR1 ENHRY and CDR2 SYGVKD.

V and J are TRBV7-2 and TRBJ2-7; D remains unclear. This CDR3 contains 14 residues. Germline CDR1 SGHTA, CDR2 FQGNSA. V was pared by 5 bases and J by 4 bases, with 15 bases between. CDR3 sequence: CASSPPAGLYEQYF. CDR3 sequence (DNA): TGTGCCAGCAGCCCACCAGCAGGCCTATACGAGCAGTACTTC.

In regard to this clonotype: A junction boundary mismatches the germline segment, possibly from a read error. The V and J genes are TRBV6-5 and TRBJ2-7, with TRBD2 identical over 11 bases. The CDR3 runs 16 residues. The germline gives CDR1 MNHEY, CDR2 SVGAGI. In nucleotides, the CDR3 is TGTGCCAGCAGTTACTCGATGACTAGCGGGAACTACGAGCGGTACTTC. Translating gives CASSYSMTSGNYERYF.

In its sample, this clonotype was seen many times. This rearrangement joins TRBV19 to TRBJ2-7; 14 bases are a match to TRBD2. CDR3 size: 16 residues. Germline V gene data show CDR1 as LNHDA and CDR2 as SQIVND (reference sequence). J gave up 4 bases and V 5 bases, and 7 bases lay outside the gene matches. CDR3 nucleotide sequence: TGTGCCAGTAGTCTTGGGACTAGCGGGAGCGGATACGAGCAGTACTTC. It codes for CASSLGTSGSGYEQYF.

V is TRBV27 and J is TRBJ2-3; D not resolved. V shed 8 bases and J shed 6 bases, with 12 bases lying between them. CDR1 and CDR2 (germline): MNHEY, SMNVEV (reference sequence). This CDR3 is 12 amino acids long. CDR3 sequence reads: CASGRLSDTQYF. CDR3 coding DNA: TGTGCCAGCGGCAGGCTCAGTGATACGCAGTATTTT.

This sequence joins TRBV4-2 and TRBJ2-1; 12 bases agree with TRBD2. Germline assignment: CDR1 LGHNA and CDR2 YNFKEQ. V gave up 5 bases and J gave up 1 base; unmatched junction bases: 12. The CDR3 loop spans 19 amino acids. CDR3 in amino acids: CASSSLLRLAGVSYNEQFF. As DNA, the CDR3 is TGTGCCAGCAGCAGCTTATTAAGACTAGCGGGAGTTTCCTACAATGAGCAGTTCTTC.

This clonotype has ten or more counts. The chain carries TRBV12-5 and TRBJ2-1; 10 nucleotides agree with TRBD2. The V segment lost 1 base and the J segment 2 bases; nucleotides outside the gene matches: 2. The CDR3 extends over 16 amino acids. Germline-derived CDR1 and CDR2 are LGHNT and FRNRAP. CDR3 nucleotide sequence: TGTGCTAGTGGTTTGGGGACTAGCGGCACCTACAATGAGCAGTTCTTC. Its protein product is CASGLGTSGTYNEQFF.

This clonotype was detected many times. The CDR3 protein is CATSDLRFGGTDTQYF. CDR3 coding DNA: TGTGCCACCAGTGATTTGCGGTTTGGGGGCACAGATACGCAGTATTTT. The J gene is TRBJ2-3, the V gene TRBV24-1; D unresolved. The CDR3 loop spans 16 amino acids. Trimming pared 0 bases from V and 1 base from J, leaving 10 bases between. Germline assignment: CDR1 KGHDR and CDR2 SFDVKD.

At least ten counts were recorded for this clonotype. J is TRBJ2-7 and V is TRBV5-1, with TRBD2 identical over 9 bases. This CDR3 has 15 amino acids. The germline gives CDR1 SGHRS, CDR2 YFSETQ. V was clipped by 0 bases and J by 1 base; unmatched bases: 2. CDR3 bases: TGCGCCAGCAGCTTGGAAGCGGGGGGTTCCTACGAGCAGTACTTC. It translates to CASSLEAGGSYEQYF.